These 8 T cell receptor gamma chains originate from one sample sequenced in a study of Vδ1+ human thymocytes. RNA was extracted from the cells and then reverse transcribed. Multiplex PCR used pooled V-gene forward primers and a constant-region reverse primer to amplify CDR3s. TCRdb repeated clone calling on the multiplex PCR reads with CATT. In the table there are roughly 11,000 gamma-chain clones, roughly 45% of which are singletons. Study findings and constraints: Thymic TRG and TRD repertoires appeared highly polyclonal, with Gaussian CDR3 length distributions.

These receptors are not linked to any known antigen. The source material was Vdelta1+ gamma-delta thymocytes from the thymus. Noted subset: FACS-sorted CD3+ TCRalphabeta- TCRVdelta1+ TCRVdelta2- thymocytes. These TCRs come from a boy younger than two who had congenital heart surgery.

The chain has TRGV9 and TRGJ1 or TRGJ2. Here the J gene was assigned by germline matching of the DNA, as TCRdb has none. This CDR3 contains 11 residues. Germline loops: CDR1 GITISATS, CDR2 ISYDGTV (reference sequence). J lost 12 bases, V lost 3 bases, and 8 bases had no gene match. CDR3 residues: CALWEPQWKLF. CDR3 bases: TGTGCCTTGTGGGAGCCCCAATGGAAACTCTTT.

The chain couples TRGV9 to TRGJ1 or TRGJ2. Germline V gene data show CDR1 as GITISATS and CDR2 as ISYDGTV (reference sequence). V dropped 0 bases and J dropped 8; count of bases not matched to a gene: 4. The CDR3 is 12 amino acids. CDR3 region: CALWEVPHKKLF. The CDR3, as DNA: TGTGCCTTGTGGGAGGTGCCACATAAGAAACTCTTT.

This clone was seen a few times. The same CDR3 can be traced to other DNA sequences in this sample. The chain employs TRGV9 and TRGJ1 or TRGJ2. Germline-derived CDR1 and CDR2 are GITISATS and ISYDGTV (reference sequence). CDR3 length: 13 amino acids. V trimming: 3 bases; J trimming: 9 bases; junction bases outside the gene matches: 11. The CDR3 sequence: CALWEPRLPKKLF. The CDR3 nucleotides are TGTGCCTTGTGGGAGCCGCGGCTACCTAAGAAACTCTTT.

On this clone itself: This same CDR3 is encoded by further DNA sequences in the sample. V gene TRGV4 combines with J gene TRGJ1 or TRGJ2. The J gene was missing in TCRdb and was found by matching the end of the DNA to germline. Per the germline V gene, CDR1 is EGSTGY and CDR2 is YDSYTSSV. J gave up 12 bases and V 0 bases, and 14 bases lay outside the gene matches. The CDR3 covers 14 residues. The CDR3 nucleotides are TGTGCCACCTGGGATGGGCCATTGTATCGGAGGAAACTCTTT. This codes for CATWDGPLYRRKLF.

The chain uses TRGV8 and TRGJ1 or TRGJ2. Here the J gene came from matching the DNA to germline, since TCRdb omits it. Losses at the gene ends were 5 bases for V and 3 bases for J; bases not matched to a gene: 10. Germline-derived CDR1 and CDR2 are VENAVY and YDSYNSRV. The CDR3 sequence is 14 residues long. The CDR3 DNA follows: TGTGCCACCTGGGCCAACCCGAGTTATTATAAGAAACTCTTT. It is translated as CATWANPSYYKKLF.

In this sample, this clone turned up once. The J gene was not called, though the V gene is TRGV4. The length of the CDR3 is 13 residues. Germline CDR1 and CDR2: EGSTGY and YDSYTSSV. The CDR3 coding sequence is TGTGCCACCTGGGATGGGCTTGGAGATAAGGAACTCTTT. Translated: CATWDGLGDKELF.

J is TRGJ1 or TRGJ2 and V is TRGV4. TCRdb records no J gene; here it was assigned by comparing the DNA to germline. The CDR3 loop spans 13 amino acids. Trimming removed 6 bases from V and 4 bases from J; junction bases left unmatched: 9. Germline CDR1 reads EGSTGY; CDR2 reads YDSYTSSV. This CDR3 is CATWPPTYYKKLF. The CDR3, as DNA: TGTGCCACCTGGCCTCCGACCTATTATAAGAAACTCTTT.

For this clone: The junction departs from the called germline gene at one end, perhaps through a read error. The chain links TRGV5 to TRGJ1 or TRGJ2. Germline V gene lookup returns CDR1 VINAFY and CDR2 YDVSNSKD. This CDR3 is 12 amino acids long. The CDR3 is CATGDNIDKKLF. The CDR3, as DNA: TGTGCCACCGGGGACAATATTGATAAGAAACTCTTT.